These T cell receptor beta chains were read from a single sample in a study of graft-versus-host responses after intestinal transplantation. Their cognate antigens are unknown. TCRdb's table, derived via immunoSEQ multiplex PCR, lists solely in-frame clones and lacks some. The table has about 70,000 clones, approximately 96% seen once; the top ten hold around 0.57%. The starting material was unstimulated CD8+ T cells sorted from spleen or lymph node cells, obtained before intestinal transplant. These TCRs come from a human donor who received an intestinal transplant. CDR3s include the opening cysteine and the closing phenylalanine or tryptophan. Some rows mark clone size as missing; the rest say once, few, many or name a class of expanded clone.

TRBV7-8	TRBJ2-3	-	12	CASSLGRDTQYF
TRBV28	TRBJ2-5	-	14	CATSPGGTQETQYF
TRBV6-6	TRBJ1-4	-	15	CASSYVGGLPEKLFF
TRBV2	TRBJ1-1	-	13	CASSPTVDTEAFF
TRBV6-1	TRBJ1-2	-	13	CASSESGTGGYTF
TRBV27	TRBJ2-1	-	15	CASSSSGLDYNEQFF
TRBV6-5	TRBJ1-1	-	13	CASSSTGSGEAFF
TRBV5-8	TRBJ1-4	-	13	CASSWGTEKKLFF
TRBV5-1	TRBJ2-1	-	17	CASSWGLAGGPFNEQFF
TRBV5-1	TRBJ2-1	-	18	CASRLQRPVAAIYNEQFF
TRBV9	TRBJ2-1	-	16	CASSVGHRVQYNEQFF
TRBV5-6	TRBJ2-3	-	18	CASSSPGQGVSGTDTQYF
TRBV4-1	TRBJ2-5	-	16	CASSHPPGQSQETQYF
TRBV6-6	TRBJ2-1	once	16	CASSYSANQGSNEQFF
TRBV5-1	TRBJ1-1	few	14	CASSLVGGNTEAFF
TRBV2	TRBJ2-1	-	13	CAGGVGRGNEQFF
TRBV13	TRBJ2-1	-	13	CASSLGLGNEQFF
TRBV27	TRBJ2-7	-	14	CASSLGTVAYEQYF
TRBV6-1	TRBJ1-2	once	16	CASSEVRRQDLYGYTF
TRBV7-9	TRBJ1-2	-	16	CASSLVSGALQYGYTF
TRBV4-1	-	-	16	CASSQSLAGGTYEQYF
TRBV9	TRBJ2-1	-	19	CASTAPNPAGESSYNEQFF
TRBV7-9	TRBJ2-7	-	14	CASSFAGQIYEQYF
TRBV4-2	TRBJ2-7	-	18	CASSQEGTSVKGSYEQYF
TRBV4-2	TRBJ2-1	-	17	CASSQVVGAAGSGGQFF
TRBV18	TRBJ2-7	-	14	CASSPELAVDEQYF
TRBV7-9	TRBJ2-1	-	12	CASTQEYNEQFF
TRBV15	TRBJ1-3	-	20	CATSRDHFRDRASSGNTIYF
TRBV4-1	TRBJ2-7	-	15	CASSQVTTDSYEQYF
TRBV25-1	TRBJ2-7	-	16	CASSDKVGVGDYEQYF
TRBV7-4	TRBJ2-1	-	14	CASSLGFPGNEQFF
TRBV7-9	TRBJ2-1	-	17	CASSLVREEFRGNEQFF
TRBV27	TRBJ1-1	-	15	CASSLSPGGGTEAFF
TRBV4-1	TRBJ2-1	once	16	CASSRTTGASYNEQFF
TRBV19	TRBJ2-1	-	14	CASSIAPGGAEQFF
TRBV28	TRBJ2-7	once	11	CASSYSYEQYF
TRBV16	TRBJ2-5	-	15	CASSQSQGPFETQYF
TRBV7-7	TRBJ2-1	-	10	CAASSNEQFF
TRBV6-4	TRBJ2-7	-	9	CASSIKQYF
TRBV5-5	TRBJ2-1	-	18	CASSLDRVELAHNNEQFF
TRBV2	TRBJ2-7	-	13	CASRGTGFYEQYF
TRBV6-6	TRBJ2-7	-	14	CASSQGQAYYEQYF
TRBV28	TRBJ2-2	-	14	CASRTPANTGELFF
TRBV11-2	TRBJ1-2	-	16	CASSIAPKGANYGYTF